Presented here are 2 T cell receptor beta chains from one specimen sequenced in a study of cytomegalovirus exposure and HLA in healthy donors. Some clones are missing from TCRdb's copy, which holds only in-frame ones; the method was immunoSEQ multiplex PCR. The sample yields around 190,000 clones, around 86% seen once. Sequenced material: PBMCs. The receptors originated from a woman aged 18-29 years in good health and CMV-seronegative.

The chain recombines TRBV11-2 with TRBJ2-2, with D hard to call. The V end lost 1 base, the J end lost 6 bases, and 15 bases lay between the germline ends. The germline CDR1 and CDR2 sequences are SGHAT and FQNNGV. The CDR3 length is 16 residues. CDR3 nucleotide sequence: TGTGCCAGCAGCTTAGTCGCCAGTAGCCTTCCCGGGGAGCTGTTTTTT. It translates to CASSLVASSLPGELFF.

This chain connects TRBV19 to TRBJ1-4; 7 bases are a match to TRBD1. The V segment lost 3 bases and the J segment 0 bases; nucleotides outside the gene matches: 4. CDR3 length equals 16 residues. From germline, CDR1 is LNHDA and CDR2 SQIVND (reference sequence). CDR3 amino acids: CASSIPRGATNEKLFF. As DNA, the CDR3 is TGTGCCAGTAGTATTCCCAGGGGGGCAACTAATGAAAAACTGTTTTTT.